The 13 T cell receptor beta chains below were found in one sample sequenced in a study of beta chain bispecific antibodies for T cell cancers. From the 5' RACE reads, TCRdb called clonotypes with MiXCR, one entry per CDR3 protein. The sample yields 20,000 or so distinct CDR3 sequences, around 2.4% seen once. What these receptors recognize is not known. Study-level points and caveats: Most targeted TRBV signal came from the leukemia cell line cells, not normal T cells.

T cells were expanded from blood mononuclear cells for 3 to 4 days with anti-CD3 OKT3 or CD3/CD28 beads. Sequencing was carried out using healthy donor T cells cultured with leukemia cells. The receptors were gathered from a human donor in good health. Some clones in this sample may be carry-over from other donors' samples.

This clonotype was seen at least ten times. The rearrangement joins TRBV6-5 to TRBJ2-6, with D maybe TRBD2 (5 bases). With 0 bases removed from V and 4 bases from J, the gap between germline ends came to 13 bases. The CDR3 is made up of 17 amino acids. Germline CDR1 MNHEY, CDR2 SVGAGI. CDR3 region: CASSYSISGWGANVLTF. The CDR3 region has the DNA TGTGCCAGCAGTTACTCGATTTCGGGATGGGGGGCCAACGTCCTGACTTTC.

This clonotype was seen repeatedly, ten times or more. The chain combines TRBV5-1 with TRBJ2-7, with D unclear. Trimming took 8 bases from V and 2 from J, leaving 20 bases between them. The CDR3 has 15 residues. The germline CDR1 and CDR2 sequences are SGHRS and YFSETQ. For the CDR3, the DNA is TGCGCCAGTAAAACCTCCTGGGGTACTCCCTACGAGCAGTACTTC. It translates to CASKTSWGTPYEQYF.

This chain joins TRBV19 and TRBJ1-1, with 8 nucleotides matching TRBD1. Trimming at V came to 9 bases and at J to 7 bases, leaving 4 bases not matched to a gene. The germline gives CDR1 LNHDA, CDR2 SQIVND (reference sequence). The CDR3 sequence is 11 residues long. The CDR3 region has the DNA TGTGCCAGCGGACAGGGAGTTGAAGCTTTCTTT. Translation gives CASGQGVEAFF.

The chain joins TRBV7-9 to TRBJ2-2; D may be TRBD1 (6 bases). CDR3 length: 17 residues. The ends were cut back, 6 bases at V and 2 bases at J, with 19 bases in the middle. CDR1 and CDR2 from the germline V gene are SEHNR and FQNEAQ (reference sequence). The CDR3 sequence is CASSPLRGTTNTGELFF. In nucleotides, the CDR3 is TGTGCCAGCAGTCCCCTAAGGGGGACAACCAACACCGGGGAGCTGTTTTTT.

This clonotype was detected ten times or more. The CDR3 region has the DNA TGTGCCAGCACCATAAGCGGTAACTACAATGAGCAGTTCTTC. It yields the protein CASTISGNYNEQFF. The V call is TRBV6-6, the J call TRBJ2-1; D is perhaps TRBD2 (5 bases). The CDR3 covers 14 residues. The germline V gene has CDR1 MNHNY and CDR2 SVGAGI (reference sequence). The V and J ends lost 7 bases and 3 bases respectively, with 13 bases between them.

This clonotype was counted many times. One end of the junction does not line up with germline, which may come from a read error. The chain couples TRBV12-3 or TRBV12-4 to TRBJ1-2; TRBD1 matches at 7 bases. The CDR3 sequence is 14 residues long. Here the CDR3 DNA reads TGTGCCAGCAGCTTAGCCTTGACAGGGACTGGCTACACCTTC. Residues: CASSLALTGTGYTF.

This clonotype was seen ten or more times. The chain has TRBV20-1 and TRBJ1-4, with D perhaps TRBD1 (5 bases). Germline V gives CDR1 DFQATT, CDR2 SNEGSKA (reference sequence). The CDR3 runs to 14 residues. The V end was cut by 0 bases, the J end by 4 bases, with 9 bases between. The CDR3 sequence is CSAREKGDNEKLFF. The CDR3 coding sequence is TGCAGTGCTAGAGAGAAAGGGGATAATGAAAAACTGTTTTTT.

Many counts were recorded for this clonotype. This rearrangement joins TRBV5-6 to TRBJ2-7; a weak D match, TRBD1 (5 bases). The ends were cut back, 1 base at V and 3 bases at J, with 14 bases in the middle. CDR1 and CDR2 from the germline V gene are SGHDT and YYEEEE. This CDR3 contains 15 residues. CDR3 bases: TGTGCCAGCAGCTTGACAGGCTATCGCGGCTACGAGCAGTACTTC. The encoded protein is CASSLTGYRGYEQYF.

This clonotype was detected ten times or more. V usage is TRBV5-1 and J usage is TRBJ2-1; 8 bases match TRBD1. This CDR3 region has 16 residues. Germline-derived CDR1 and CDR2 are SGHRS and YFSETQ. Trimming at V came to 5 bases and at J to 8 bases, leaving 15 bases not matched to a gene. In nucleotides, the CDR3 is TGCGCCAGCAGTATGGGGCAGGGGGCCCCCCTCGATGAGCAGTTCTTC. Translated, it gives CASSMGQGAPLDEQFF.

This clonotype was counted ten times or more. The chain joins TRBV29-1 to TRBJ2-5, with 8 bases matching TRBD2. The J segment lost 3 bases and the V segment lost 5 bases, leaving 11 bases of the junction unmatched. Germline V lookup: CDR1 SQVTM, CDR2 ANQGSEA. This CDR3 comprises 15 residues. The CDR3 nucleotides read TGCAGCGTTACTCGGGGGGGGGCTCTCGAAGAGACCCAGTACTTC. This sequence encodes CSVTRGGALEETQYF.

This clonotype was recorded many times. The chain uses TRBV5-1 and TRBJ2-7, with 9 bases aligning to TRBD1. This CDR3 contains 15 residues. Per the germline V gene, CDR1 is SGHRS and CDR2 is YFSETQ. Unmatched junction bases numbered 4, after V lost 1 base and J lost 2 bases. The CDR3 DNA sequence: TGCGCCAGCAGCTTGTCCGGGACAGGGACCTACGAGCAGTACTTC. It encodes CASSLSGTGTYEQYF.

Ten or more counts support this clonotype. The chain uses TRBV11-2 and TRBJ2-5, with TRBD1 as a possible D gene (6 bases). The CDR3 runs to 15 residues. The V gene's germline CDR1 is SGHAT and CDR2 FQNNGV. Trimming stripped 5 bases from V and 0 bases from J, with 13 bases between. The CDR3 loop reads CASSTLGQYQETQYF. The DNA for the CDR3 is TGTGCCAGCAGCACCCTCGGACAGTACCAAGAGACCCAGTACTTC.

This clonotype has a handful of counts. The gene calls are TRBV11-3 and TRBJ2-7; 9 nucleotides line up with TRBD1. The germline V gene has CDR1 SGHNT and CDR2 YENEEA. V was clipped by 5 bases and J by 7 bases; unmatched bases: 12. The CDR3 runs to 15 residues. CDR3 sequence (DNA): TGTGCCAGCAGCCCCGGGACAGGGTCACAAGGAGAGCAGTACTTC. Translation: CASSPGTGSQGEQYF.